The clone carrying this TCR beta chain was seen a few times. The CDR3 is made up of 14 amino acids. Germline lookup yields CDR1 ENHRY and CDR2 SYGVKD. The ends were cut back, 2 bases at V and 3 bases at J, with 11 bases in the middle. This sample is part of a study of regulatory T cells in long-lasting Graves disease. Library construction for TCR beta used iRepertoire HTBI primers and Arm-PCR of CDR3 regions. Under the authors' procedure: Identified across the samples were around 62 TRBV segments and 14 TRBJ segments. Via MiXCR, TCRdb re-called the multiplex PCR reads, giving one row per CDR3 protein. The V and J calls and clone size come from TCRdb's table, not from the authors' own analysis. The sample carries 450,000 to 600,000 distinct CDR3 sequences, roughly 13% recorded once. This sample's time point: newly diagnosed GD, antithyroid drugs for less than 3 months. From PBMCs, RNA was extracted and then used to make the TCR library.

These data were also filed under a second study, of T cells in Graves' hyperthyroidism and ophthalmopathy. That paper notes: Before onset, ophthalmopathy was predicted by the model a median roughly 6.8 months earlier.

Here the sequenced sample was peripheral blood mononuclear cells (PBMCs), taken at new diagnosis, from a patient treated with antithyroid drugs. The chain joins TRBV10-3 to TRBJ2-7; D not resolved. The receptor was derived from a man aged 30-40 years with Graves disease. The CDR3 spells CAISESQNLYEQYF. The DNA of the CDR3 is TGTGCCATCAGTGAGAGCCAGAACCTCTACGAGCAGTACTTC.